This T cell receptor (beta chain) stems from a study of T cell repertoires in cytomegalovirus infection. Overall study findings and caveats: Identification of carriers of CMV plus the relevant HLA was performed using cumulative public TCR beta family frequency. The ex vivo response was dominated by HLA-C-restricted CMV-specific TCR beta clonotypes.

TCRdb itself ran the reads through MiXCR, one entry per CDR3 protein. This sample yields almost 300,000 distinct CDR3 sequences, of which 8% to 10% are seen a single time; more than 2.5% belongs to the top ten. This CDR3 contains 14 residues. Trimming took 5 bases from V and 3 from J, leaving 11 bases between them. This clonotype was detected ten times or more. The antigen is undetermined. The clonotype comes from a human donor in good health (CMV status not recorded). Some clones in this sample may be carry-over from other donors' samples. V gene TRBV12-3 or TRBV12-4 combines with J gene TRBJ1-5; the D is unclear. Sequencing was performed on PBMCs. CDR3 region: CASSLRADNQPQHF. The DNA for the CDR3 is TGTGCCAGCAGTCTCCGGGCTGACAATCAGCCCCAGCATTTT.